The 15 T cell receptor beta chains below come from one sample, sequenced in a study of blood T cell repertoires in COVID-19. Profiling relied on immunoSEQ multiplex PCR, and the TCRdb table lists in-frame clones only, not all of them. The sample lists tens of thousands of clones, more than 80% seen once, with less than 2.5% in the top ten. Sequencing input: peripheral blood. The receptors derive from a human donor in a cohort sampled during active COVID-19.

This sequence joins TRBV6-5 and TRBJ1-2; D is perhaps TRBD1 (5 bases). Trimming pared 2 bases from V and 3 bases from J, leaving 16 bases between. Germline CDR1 is MNHEY and CDR2 is SVGAGI. The CDR3 loop spans 16 amino acids. CDR3 protein: CASSYVFDRGYYGYTF. CDR3 in DNA: TGTGCCAGCAGTTACGTATTCGACAGAGGATACTATGGCTACACCTTC.

This rearrangement joins TRBV30 to TRBJ2-4, with 7 bases fitting TRBD1. The CDR3 covers 15 residues. V lost 1 base to trimming and J lost 3 bases; unmatched junction nucleotides: 6. CDR1 GTSNPN and CDR2 SVGIG come from the germline V gene (reference sequence). Here the CDR3 reads CAWSGGTAIKNIQYF. The CDR3 DNA follows: TGTGCCTGGAGTGGAGGGACAGCCATCAAAAACATTCAGTACTTC.

V usage is TRBV7-9 and J usage is TRBJ1-1; 9 bases line up with TRBD1. J lost 4 bases, V lost 4 bases, and 4 bases had no gene match. Germline V gene data show CDR1 as SEHNR and CDR2 as FQNEAQ (reference sequence). This CDR3 has 14 amino acids. CDR3 region: CASSWTGAATEAFF. The DNA of the CDR3 is TGTGCCAGCAGCTGGACAGGGGCGGCCACTGAAGCTTTCTTT.

The chain employs TRBV7-9 and TRBJ2-3; 9 bases fit TRBD2. The CDR3 totals 16 residues. The germline V gene has CDR1 SEHNR and CDR2 FQNEAQ (reference sequence). The V and J ends lost 5 bases and 4 bases, in that order; junction bases with no gene match: 10. In DNA, the CDR3 is TGTGCCAGCAGCCCGATTTCGCGGGGGGGCTCAGATACGCAGTATTTT. Protein sequence: CASSPISRGGSDTQYF.

This sequence joins TRBV7-2 and TRBJ2-3; 8 nucleotides align to TRBD2. The CDR3 totals 19 residues. Germline V gene sequence: CDR1 SGHTA, CDR2 FQGNSA. V shed 2 bases, J shed 5 bases, and the junction held 18 bases outside the gene matches. The CDR3 DNA follows: TGTGCCAGCAGCTTAATTGCGCGGGGCGACGGGGGGGCTCGAGATACGCAGTATTTT. Its translation: CASSLIARGDGGARDTQYF. Based on the CDR3 plus reference TRBV7-2 and TRBJ2-3, the full variable domain is GAGVSQSPSNKVTEKGKDVELRCDPISGHTALYWYRQSLGQGLEFLIYFQGNSAPDKSGLPSDRFSAERTGGSVSTLTIQRTQQEDSAVYLCASSLIARGDGGARDTQYFGPGTRLTVL.

The J gene is TRBJ2-7, the V gene TRBV6-5; possibly TRBD1 for D (6 bases). This CDR3 has 14 residues. Germline assignment: CDR1 MNHEY and CDR2 SVGAGI. The germline V and J ends were trimmed by 6 bases and 0 bases, with 12 bases remaining between them. The CDR3 nucleotides are TGTGCCAGCAGACTACAGGGAGCCTCCTACGAGCAGTACTTC. Amino acid sequence: CASRLQGASYEQYF.

The V and J genes are TRBV19 and TRBJ2-1; 9 bases fit TRBD2. This CDR3 has 14 amino acids. Germline-derived CDR1 and CDR2 are LNHDA and SQIVND (reference sequence). The trim removed 7 bases at V and 4 bases at J, leaving 5 bases unmatched. CDR3 residues: CASTQTSGYNEQFF. In nucleotides, the CDR3 is TGTGCCAGTACCCAGACTAGCGGTTACAATGAGCAGTTCTTC.

The gene calls are TRBV7-2 and TRBJ1-1, with D possibly matching TRBD1 (5 bases). The CDR3 loop spans 14 amino acids. Germline assignment: CDR1 SGHTA and CDR2 FQGNSA. V was cut by 1 base and J by 2 bases, with 8 bases left in between. CDR3 nucleotides: TGTGCCAGCAGCTTAGGGGGCAGCAACACTGAAGCTTTCTTT. As protein: CASSLGGSNTEAFF.

As regards this clone: The sample contains more than one DNA sequence encoding this CDR3. The J gene is TRBJ2-5, the V gene TRBV4-3; 12 bases line up with TRBD2. This CDR3 contains 18 residues. The V gene end was trimmed by 0 bases and the J gene end by 5 bases; junction bases not matched to a gene: 10. CDR1 LGHNA and CDR2 YSLEER come from the germline V gene. DNA of the CDR3: TGCGCCAGCAGCCAAGATTCACTAGCGGGAGGAGGGGGGGAGACCCAGTACTTC. Amino acid sequence: CASSQDSLAGGGGETQYF.

This clone came up once. The V gene is TRBV11-3, the J gene TRBJ2-7; TRBD1 matches 10 bases. This CDR3 has 15 amino acids. From germline, CDR1 is SGHNT and CDR2 YENEEA. V was clipped by 1 base and J by 6 bases; unmatched bases: 6. The CDR3 loop is CASSLVRDRGREQYF. DNA of the CDR3: TGTGCCAGCAGCTTAGTTCGCGACAGGGGGCGCGAGCAGTACTTC.

The V and J genes are TRBV29-1 and TRBJ1-4; D is uncertain. Germline V lookup: CDR1 SQVTM, CDR2 ANQGSEA. V was clipped by 2 bases and J by 1 base, with 5 bases between them. The CDR3 extends over 13 amino acids. CDR3 bases: TGCAGCGTTGAATTCCAAACTAATGAAAAACTGTTTTTT. Residues: CSVEFQTNEKLFF.

The chain uses TRBV4-1 and TRBJ1-3; 7 bases map to TRBD1. J was trimmed by 3 bases and V by 2 bases; bases with no gene match: 4. The germline gives CDR1 MGHRA, CDR2 YSYEKL. This CDR3 is 15 amino acids long. CDR3 sequence: CASSQNYRGGNTIYF. CDR3 DNA sequence: TGCGCCAGCAGCCAAAACTACAGGGGTGGAAACACCATATATTTT.

The CDR3 coding sequence is TGTGCCAGCTCACAGGGTAAAGGGAGCTACAATGAGCAGTTCTTC. Its protein is CASSQGKGSYNEQFF. This chain joins TRBV18 and TRBJ2-1; possibly TRBD2 for D (5 bases). Between the trimmed V and J ends, which lost 4 bases and 3 bases, there was a span of 13 bases. The germline gives CDR1 KGHSH, CDR2 LQKENI. There are 15 residues in the CDR3.

This clone has only one observation. This rearrangement joins TRBV11-2 to TRBJ2-7, with TRBD2 as a possible D gene (5 bases). Germline V gene lookup returns CDR1 SGHAT and CDR2 FQNNGV. There are 15 residues in the CDR3. V shed 3 bases and J shed 1 base, with 13 bases lying between them. The CDR3 bases are TGTGCCAGCAGCTTGACCTTTACGGGGTCCTACGAGCAGTACTTC. This sequence encodes CASSLTFTGSYEQYF. The variable domain in full, with the rest retrieved from reference TRBV11-2 and TRBJ2-7, is EAGVAQSPRYKIIEKRQSVAFWCNPISGHATLYWYQQILGQGPKLLIQFQNNGVVDDSQLPKDRFSAERLKGVDSTLKIQPAKLEDSAVYLCASSLTFTGSYEQYFGPGTRLTVT.

The chain recombines TRBV5-4 with TRBJ2-1; the D gene is possibly TRBD1 (6 bases). Trimming shortened V by 7 bases and J by 1 base, and 12 bases separated the two germline ends. Germline CDR1 and CDR2: SGHNT and YYREEE (reference sequence). This CDR3 is 14 amino acids long. The CDR3 DNA sequence: TGTGCCAGCTCCCAGCAGGGGTCCTACAATGAGCAGTTCTTC. Its protein is CASSQQGSYNEQFF. Full variable domain (rest looked up from reference TRBV5-4 and TRBJ2-1): ETGVTQSPTHLIKTRGQQVTLRCSSQSGHNTVSWYQQALGQGPQFIFQYYREEENGRGNFPPRFSGLQFPNYSSELNVNALELDDSALYLCASSQQGSYNEQFFGPGTRLTVL.